The present T cell receptor beta chain was sequenced within a study of T cell repertoires in cytomegalovirus infection. On the study more broadly: CMV infection and matching HLA type were both indicated by public TCR beta signatures. Study results and limitations: Using cumulative public TCR beta family frequency, the authors identified those who carried CMV together with the relevant HLA. HLA-C-restricted CMV clonotypes gave the most frequent clonotype in two of eight donors.

In TCRdb, the reads were re-called with MiXCR into one record per CDR3 protein. The table has around 100,000 distinct CDR3 sequences, over 9.5% seen once. Deletions cut 1 base from V and 7 bases from J, with 14 bases between. The germline V gene encodes CDR1 SGHTA and CDR2 FQGNSA. The CDR3 totals 15 residues. As regards this clonotype: Antigen: not known.

The clonotype was recovered from a human donor in good health (CMV status not recorded). Some clones in this sample may be carry-over from other donors' samples. V gene TRBV7-2 combines with J gene TRBJ2-1; tentatively, D is TRBD2 (5 bases). Sequenced sample: PBMCs, sequenced either directly or after in vitro stimulation (not recorded which). DNA of the CDR3: TGTGCCAGCAGCTTAGGCCTAGCTAACCCGAATGAGCAGTTCTTC. Amino acids: CASSLGLANPNEQFF.